These T cell receptor beta chains were read from a single sample in a study of T cells expressing NK-cell markers. Reprocessing the 5' RACE reads, TCRdb reports a single entry for every CDR3 protein and omits DNA. This sample's clone table lists roughly 300,000 distinct CDR3 sequences. The sample taken for sequencing was blood T cells: a sorted CD56 or NKG2C T cell subset, CD4+ or CD8+ T cells, or bulk PBMC T cells (not recorded which). These receptors were taken from a woman between 18 and 70 years old in good health. CDR3s include the opening cysteine and the closing phenylalanine or tryptophan.

CASSYTRTEMNTEAFF	TRBV6-2/TRBV6-3	TRBJ1-1
CASSERRVNTIYF	TRBV2	TRBJ1-3
CASSQTSTGELFF	TRBV5-6	TRBJ2-2
CASSIGGAGYNEQFF	TRBV4-3	TRBJ2-1
CSARDGGLGNEKLFF	TRBV20-1	TRBJ1-4
CAISLGTEAFF	TRBV10-3	TRBJ1-1
CASSLEVDGLGYTF	TRBV7-9	TRBJ1-2
CASSVSGSTYLGLAQFF	TRBV9	TRBJ2-1
CASSVGWGSDEKLFF	TRBV9	TRBJ1-4
CASSLDPRVTEAFF	TRBV3-1	TRBJ1-1
CASSPNDGTDTQYF	TRBV5-1	TRBJ2-3
CASSVGAGLAGSYEQYF	TRBV9	TRBJ2-7
CAWSGQPGLYAREQFF	TRBV30	TRBJ2-1
CSASWTGGRNEQFF	TRBV20-1	TRBJ2-1
CASSYSGGANTGELFF	TRBV6-5	TRBJ2-2
CASSHIGGETQYF	TRBV4-3	TRBJ2-5
CSPLGQGNTEAFF	TRBV20-1	TRBJ1-1